The source of this T cell receptor beta chain is a study of CD8 T cells in Susac syndrome. Study results and caveats: The study's TCR sequencing and HLA analysis covered a relatively small number of individuals, and the study acknowledged this.

Roughly 0.45 to 1 ug RNA was reverse transcribed with random hexamers. TCRdb itself ran the immunoSEQ multiplex PCR reads through MiXCR, one entry per CDR3 protein. The data hold tens of thousands of distinct CDR3 sequences, with just over 95% observed a single time. In regard to this clonotype: Its matching antigen is unknown.

This CDR3 region has 17 residues. V dropped 1 base and J dropped 0 bases, with 17 bases sitting between them. The V gene's germline CDR1 is DFQATT and CDR2 SNEGSKA (reference sequence). The sample consisted of CD4+ T cells from PBMCs. This clonotype was obtained from a human donor with multiple sclerosis. The rearrangement links TRBV20-1 to TRBJ2-3; perhaps TRBD2 as D (5 bases). The CDR3 nucleotides read TGCAGTGCTAGAGCCCACCGGGGAACAACTAGCACAGATACGCAGTATTTT. It yields the protein CSARAHRGTTSTDTQYF.